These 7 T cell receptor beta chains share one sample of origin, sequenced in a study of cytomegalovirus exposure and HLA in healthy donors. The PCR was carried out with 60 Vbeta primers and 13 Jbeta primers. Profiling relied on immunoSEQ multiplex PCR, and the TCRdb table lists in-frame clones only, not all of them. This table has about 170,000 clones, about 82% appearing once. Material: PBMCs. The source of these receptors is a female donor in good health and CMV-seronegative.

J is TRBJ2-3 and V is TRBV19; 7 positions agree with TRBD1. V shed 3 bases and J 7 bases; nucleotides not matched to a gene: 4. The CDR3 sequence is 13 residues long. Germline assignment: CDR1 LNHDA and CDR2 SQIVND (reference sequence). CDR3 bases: TGTGCCAGTAGTATGTACAGGGGAAATACGCAGTATTTT. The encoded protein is CASSMYRGNTQYF.

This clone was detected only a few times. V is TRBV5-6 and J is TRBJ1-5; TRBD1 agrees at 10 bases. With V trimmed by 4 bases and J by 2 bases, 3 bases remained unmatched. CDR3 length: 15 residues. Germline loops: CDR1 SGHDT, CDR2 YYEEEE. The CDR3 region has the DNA TGTGCCAGCAGCGCCGGGACAGGGGGCAATCAGCCCCAGCATTTT. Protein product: CASSAGTGGNQPQHF.

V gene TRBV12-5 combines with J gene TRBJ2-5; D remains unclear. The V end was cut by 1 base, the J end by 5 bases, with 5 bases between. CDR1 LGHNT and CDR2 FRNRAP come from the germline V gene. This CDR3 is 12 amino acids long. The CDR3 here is CASGLEEETQYF. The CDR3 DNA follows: TGTGCTAGTGGTTTGGAAGAGGAGACCCAGTACTTC.

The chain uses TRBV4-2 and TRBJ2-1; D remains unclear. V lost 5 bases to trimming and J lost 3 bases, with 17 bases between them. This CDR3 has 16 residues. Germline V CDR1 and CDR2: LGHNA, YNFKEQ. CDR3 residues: CASSTTTKGLYNEQFF. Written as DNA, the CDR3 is TGTGCCAGCAGCACTACCACGAAAGGCCTCTACAATGAGCAGTTCTTC.

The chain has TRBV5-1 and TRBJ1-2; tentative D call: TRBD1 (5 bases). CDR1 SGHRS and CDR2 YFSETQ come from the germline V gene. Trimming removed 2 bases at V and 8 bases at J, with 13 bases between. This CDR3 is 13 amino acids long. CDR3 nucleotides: TGCGCCAGCAGCTTCGGGGGTAGGGAAGGCTACACCTTC. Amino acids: CASSFGGREGYTF. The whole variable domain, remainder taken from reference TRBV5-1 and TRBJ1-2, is KAGVTQTPRYLIKTRGQQVTLSCSPISGHRSVSWYQQTPGQGLQFLFEYFSETQRNKGNFPGRFSGRQFSNSRSEMNVSTLELGDSALYLCASSFGGREGYTFGSGTRLTVV.

The CDR3 DNA sequence: TGTGCCAGCCTCAAGACTACCTATGGCTACACCTTC. It specifies CASLKTTYGYTF. V and J are TRBV28 and TRBJ1-2; D remains unclear. The germline gives CDR1 MDHEN, CDR2 SYDVKM. V lost 8 bases and J 4 bases, leaving 11 bases between the germline ends. This CDR3 has 12 amino acids.

For the CDR3, the DNA is TGTGCCAGCAGCTCCCTTCGCTTCTCGCGGGCAGATACGCAGTATTTT. Its protein is CASSSLRFSRADTQYF. The rearrangement uses TRBV5-4 and TRBJ2-3, with D maybe TRBD2 (5 bases). V was trimmed by 3 bases and J by 4 bases, leaving 18 bases between them. The CDR3 spans 16 residues. Germline values: CDR1 SGHNT, CDR2 YYREEE (reference sequence).